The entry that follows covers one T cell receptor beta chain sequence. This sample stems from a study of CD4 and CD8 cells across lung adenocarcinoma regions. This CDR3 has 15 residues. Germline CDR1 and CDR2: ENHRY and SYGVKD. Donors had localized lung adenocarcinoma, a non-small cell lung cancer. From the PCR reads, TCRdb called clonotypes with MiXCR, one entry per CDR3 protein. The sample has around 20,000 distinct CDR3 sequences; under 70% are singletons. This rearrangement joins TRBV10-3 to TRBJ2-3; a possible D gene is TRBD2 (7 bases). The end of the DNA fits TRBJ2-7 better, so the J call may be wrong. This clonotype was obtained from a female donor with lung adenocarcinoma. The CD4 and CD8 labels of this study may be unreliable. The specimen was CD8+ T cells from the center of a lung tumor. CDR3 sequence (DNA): TGTGCCGGGGGGCCCGGGGAGGGAGGCAAAGATACGCAGTACTTC. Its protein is CAGGPGEGGKDTQYF.